This T cell receptor beta chain stems from a study of CD8+ T cells in alopecia areata. For the study at large: Administration of oral tofacitinib to treated patients was at 5 to 10 mg twice daily.

Germline V gives CDR1 GTSNPN, CDR2 SVGIG (reference sequence). The CDR3 consists of 15 residues. The junction had 10 bases not matched to a gene; V was cut back by 4 bases and J by 7 bases. The treatment here: oral pan-JAK inhibitor, 5-10 mg twice daily. As part of sample collection, lesional scalp punch biopsies and peripheral blood were taken from alopecia areata patients. RNA was extracted and reverse transcribed into cDNA as the sequencing template. This table comes from immunoSEQ multiplex PCR, and its TCRdb copy is limited to in-frame clones, with some not included. The sample shows over 250,000 clones, about 60% of them seen only once. In regard to this clone: Its antigen is unknown.

The study, taken as a whole, reports: Clonality in the scalp and expanded CD8+ clones ranked among the top 100 were significantly decreased by tofacitinib. Given one nonresponder, whether baseline CD8+ expansion relates to response remains uncertain.

The source of this sequence is a human donor with alopecia areata. The rearrangement links TRBV30 to TRBJ1-6, with 7 bases aligning to TRBD1. This material consisted of CD4+ T cells sorted from blood, taken at week 52, from a patient treated with tofacitinib. The CDR3 bases are TGTGCCTGGACCCCCGGGACAGTCATGAATTCACCCCTCCACTTT. This translates into CAWTPGTVMNSPLHF.